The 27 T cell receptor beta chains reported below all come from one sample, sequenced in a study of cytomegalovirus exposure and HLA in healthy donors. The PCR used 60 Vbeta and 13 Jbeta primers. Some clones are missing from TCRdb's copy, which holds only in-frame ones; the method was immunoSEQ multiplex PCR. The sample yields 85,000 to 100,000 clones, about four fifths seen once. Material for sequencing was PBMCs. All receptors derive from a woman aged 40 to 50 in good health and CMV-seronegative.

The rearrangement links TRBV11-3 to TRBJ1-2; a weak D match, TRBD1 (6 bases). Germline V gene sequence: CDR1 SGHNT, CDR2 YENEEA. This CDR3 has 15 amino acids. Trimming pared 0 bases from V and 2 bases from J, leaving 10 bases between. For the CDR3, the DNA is TGTGCCAGCAGCTTAGATCTCGACAGGAACTATGGCTACACCTTC. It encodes CASSLDLDRNYGYTF. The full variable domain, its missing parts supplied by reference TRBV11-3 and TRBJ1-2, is EAGVVQSPRYKIIEKKQPVAFWCNPISGHNTLYWYLQNLGQGPELLIRYENEEAVDDSQLPKDRFSAERLKGVDSTLKIQPAELGDSAVYLCASSLDLDRNYGYTFGSGTRLTVV.

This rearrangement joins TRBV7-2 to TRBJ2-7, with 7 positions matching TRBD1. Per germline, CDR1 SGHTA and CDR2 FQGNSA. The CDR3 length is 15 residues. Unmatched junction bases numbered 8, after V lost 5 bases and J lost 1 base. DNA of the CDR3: TGTGCCAGCAGCCTACCAGGGGGTGATTCCTACGAGCAGTACTTC. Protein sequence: CASSLPGGDSYEQYF.

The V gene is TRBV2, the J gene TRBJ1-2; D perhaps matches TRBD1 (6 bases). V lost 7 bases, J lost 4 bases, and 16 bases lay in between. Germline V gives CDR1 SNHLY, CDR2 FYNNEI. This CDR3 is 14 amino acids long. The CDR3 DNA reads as TGTGCCAGCACCAAGATTGGGGGGGCCTATGGCTACACCTTC. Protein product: CASTKIGGAYGYTF.

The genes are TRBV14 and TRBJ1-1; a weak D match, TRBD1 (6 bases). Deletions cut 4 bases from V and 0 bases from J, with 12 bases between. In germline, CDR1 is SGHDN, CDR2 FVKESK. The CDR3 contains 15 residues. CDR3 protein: CASSRLRGLNTEAFF. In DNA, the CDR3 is TGTGCCAGCAGCCGCCTCAGGGGCTTGAACACTGAAGCTTTCTTT.

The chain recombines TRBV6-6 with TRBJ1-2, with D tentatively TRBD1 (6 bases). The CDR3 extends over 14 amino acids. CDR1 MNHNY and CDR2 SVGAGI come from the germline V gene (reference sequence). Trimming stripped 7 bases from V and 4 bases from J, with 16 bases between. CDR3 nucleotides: TGTGCCAGCACCCTCGGGGGGGGCGTCTATGGCTACACCTTC. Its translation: CASTLGGGVYGYTF.

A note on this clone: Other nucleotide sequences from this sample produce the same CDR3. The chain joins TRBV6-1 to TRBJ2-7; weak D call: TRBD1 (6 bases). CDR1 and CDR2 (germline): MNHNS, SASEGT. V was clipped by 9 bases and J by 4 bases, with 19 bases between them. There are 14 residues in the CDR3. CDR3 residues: CASGTGHPIYEQYF. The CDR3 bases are TGTGCCAGTGGGACGGGACACCCCATATACGAGCAGTACTTC.

The CDR3 reads CASSGSGGTDTQYF. The DNA of the CDR3 is TGTGCCAGCAGTGGTAGCGGGGGCACAGATACGCAGTATTTT. This chain connects TRBV2 to TRBJ2-3; TRBD2 matches 8 bases. The germline gives CDR1 SNHLY, CDR2 FYNNEI. The CDR3 is 14 amino acids. The ends lost 4 bases at V and 1 base at J; junction bases unmatched: 1.

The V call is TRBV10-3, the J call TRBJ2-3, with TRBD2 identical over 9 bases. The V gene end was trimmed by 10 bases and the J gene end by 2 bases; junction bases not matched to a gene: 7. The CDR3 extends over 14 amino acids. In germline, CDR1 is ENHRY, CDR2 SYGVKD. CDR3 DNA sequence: TGTGCCACGAAAGCGGGGGGCTCCACAGATACGCAGTATTTT. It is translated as CATKAGGSTDTQYF.

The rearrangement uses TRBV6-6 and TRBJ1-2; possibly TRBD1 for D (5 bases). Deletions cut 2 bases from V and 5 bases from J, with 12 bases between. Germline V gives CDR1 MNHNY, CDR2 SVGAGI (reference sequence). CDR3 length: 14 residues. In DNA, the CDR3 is TGTGCCAGCAGTTACGTGACAGTCAAGTATGGCTACACCTTC. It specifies CASSYVTVKYGYTF.

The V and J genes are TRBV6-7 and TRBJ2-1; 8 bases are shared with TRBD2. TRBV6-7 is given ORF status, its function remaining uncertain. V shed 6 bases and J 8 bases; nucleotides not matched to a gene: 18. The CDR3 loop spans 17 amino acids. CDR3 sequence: CASSRPSTGGALDEQFF. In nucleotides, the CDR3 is TGTGCCAGCAGCCGCCCCTCGACCGGGGGGGCGCTGGATGAGCAGTTCTTC.

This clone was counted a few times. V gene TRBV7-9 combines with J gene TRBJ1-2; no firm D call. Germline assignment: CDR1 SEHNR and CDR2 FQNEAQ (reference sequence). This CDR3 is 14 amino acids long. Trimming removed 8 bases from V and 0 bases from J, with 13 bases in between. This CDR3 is CASRGAEANYGYTF. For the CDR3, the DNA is TGTGCCAGCCGGGGAGCAGAGGCTAACTATGGCTACACCTTC.

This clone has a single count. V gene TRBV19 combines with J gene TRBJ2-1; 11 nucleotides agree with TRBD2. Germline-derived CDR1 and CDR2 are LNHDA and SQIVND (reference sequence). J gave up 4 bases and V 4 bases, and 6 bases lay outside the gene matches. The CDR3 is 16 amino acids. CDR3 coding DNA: TGTGCCAGTAGTACCATAAGACTAGCGGGATACAATGAGCAGTTCTTC. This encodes CASSTIRLAGYNEQFF.

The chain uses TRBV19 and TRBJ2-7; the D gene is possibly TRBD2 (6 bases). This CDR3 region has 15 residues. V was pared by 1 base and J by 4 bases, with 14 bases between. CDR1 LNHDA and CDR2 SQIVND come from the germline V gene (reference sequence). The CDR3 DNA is TGTGCCAGTAGTATAGGCCGGGAGCTCTCGTACGAGCAGTACTTC. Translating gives CASSIGRELSYEQYF.

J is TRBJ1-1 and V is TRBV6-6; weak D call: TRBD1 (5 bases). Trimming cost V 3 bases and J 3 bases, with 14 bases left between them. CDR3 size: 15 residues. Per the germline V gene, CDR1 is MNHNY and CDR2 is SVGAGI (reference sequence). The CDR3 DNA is TGTGCCAGCAGTTATCGCAGGGTAAAAGACACTGAAGCTTTCTTT. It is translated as CASSYRRVKDTEAFF.

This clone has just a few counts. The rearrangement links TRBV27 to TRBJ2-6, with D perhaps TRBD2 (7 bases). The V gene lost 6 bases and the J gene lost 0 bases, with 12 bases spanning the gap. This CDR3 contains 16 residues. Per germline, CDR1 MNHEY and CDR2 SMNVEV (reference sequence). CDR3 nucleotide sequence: TGTGCCAGCAGGGGGGGGCCGGCCTCTGGGGCCAACGTCCTGACTTTC. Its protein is CASRGGPASGANVLTF.

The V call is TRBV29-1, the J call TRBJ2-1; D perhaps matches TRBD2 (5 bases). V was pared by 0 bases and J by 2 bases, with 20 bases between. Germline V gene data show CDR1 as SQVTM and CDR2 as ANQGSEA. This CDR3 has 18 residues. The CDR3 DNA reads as TGCAGCGTTGAAGATGACCCCCTGAAAGAGGGTACCTACAATGAGCAGTTCTTC. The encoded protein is CSVEDDPLKEGTYNEQFF.

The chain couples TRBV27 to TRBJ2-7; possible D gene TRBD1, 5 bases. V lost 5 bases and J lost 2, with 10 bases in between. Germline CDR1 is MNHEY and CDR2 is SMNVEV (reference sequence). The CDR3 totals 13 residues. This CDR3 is CASSERQPYEQYF. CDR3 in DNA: TGTGCCAGCAGTGAGCGACAGCCCTACGAGCAGTACTTC.

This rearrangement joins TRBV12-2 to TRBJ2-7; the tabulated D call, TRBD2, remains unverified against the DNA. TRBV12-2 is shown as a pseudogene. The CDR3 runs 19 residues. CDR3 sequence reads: CASRSRLRQAQGDYYEQYF. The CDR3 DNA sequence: TGTGCAAGTCGCTCTCGGCTCCGACAGGCTCAAGGGGACTACTACGAGCAGTACTTC.

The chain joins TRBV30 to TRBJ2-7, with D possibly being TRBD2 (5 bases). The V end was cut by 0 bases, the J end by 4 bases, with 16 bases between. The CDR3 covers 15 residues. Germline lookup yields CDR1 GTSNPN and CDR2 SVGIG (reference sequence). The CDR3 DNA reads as TGTGCCTGGAGTGTAGGGAGCCCCCTACTGTACGAGCAGTACTTC. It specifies CAWSVGSPLLYEQYF. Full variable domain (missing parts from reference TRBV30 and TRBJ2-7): SQTIHQWPATLVQPVGSPLSLECTVEGTSNPNLYWYRQAAGRGLQLLFYSVGIGQISSEVPQNLSASRPQDRQFILSSKKLLLSDSGFYLCAWSVGSPLLYEQYFGPGTRLTVT.

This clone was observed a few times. The CDR3 protein is CASSVVATATGELFF. The CDR3 bases are TGTGCCAGCAGCGTAGTTGCGACAGCCACCGGGGAGCTGTTTTTT. The genes are TRBV9 and TRBJ2-2; D may be TRBD1 (5 bases). The germline V gene encodes CDR1 SGDLS and CDR2 YYNGEE. CDR3 length: 15 amino acids. V lost 0 bases and J 4 bases, leaving 10 bases between the germline ends.

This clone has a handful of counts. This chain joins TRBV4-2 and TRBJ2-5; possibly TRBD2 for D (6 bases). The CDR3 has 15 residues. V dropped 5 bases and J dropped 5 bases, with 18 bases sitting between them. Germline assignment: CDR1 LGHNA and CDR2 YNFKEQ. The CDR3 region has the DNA TGTGCCAGCAGCGTCGCTCGGGGGACCGGGGAGACCCAGTACTTC. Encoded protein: CASSVARGTGETQYF.

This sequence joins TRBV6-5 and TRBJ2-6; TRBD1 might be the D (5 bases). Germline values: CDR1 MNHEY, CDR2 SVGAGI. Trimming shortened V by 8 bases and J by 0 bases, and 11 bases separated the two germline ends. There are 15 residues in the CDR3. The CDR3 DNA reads TGTGCCAGCGGATCTAGGGGCTCTGGGGCCAACGTCCTGACTTTC. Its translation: CASGSRGSGANVLTF.

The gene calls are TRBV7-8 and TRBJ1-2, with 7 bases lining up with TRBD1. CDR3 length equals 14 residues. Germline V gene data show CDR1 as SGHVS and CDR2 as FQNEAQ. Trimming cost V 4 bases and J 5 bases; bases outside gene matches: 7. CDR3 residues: CASSSTGRVYGYTF. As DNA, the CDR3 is TGTGCCAGCAGCTCGACAGGGCGAGTGTATGGCTACACCTTC. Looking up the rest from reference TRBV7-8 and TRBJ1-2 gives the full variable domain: GAGVSQSPRYKVAKRGQDVALRCDPISGHVSLFWYQQALGQGPEFLTYFQNEAQLDKSGLPSDRFFAERPEGSVSTLKIQRTQQEDSAVYLCASSSTGRVYGYTFGSGTRLTVV.

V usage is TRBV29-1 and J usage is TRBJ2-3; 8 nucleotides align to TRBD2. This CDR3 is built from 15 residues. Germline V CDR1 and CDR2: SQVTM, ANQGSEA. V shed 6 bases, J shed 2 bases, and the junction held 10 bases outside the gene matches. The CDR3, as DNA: TGCAGCGTCGACGCAGAGCGGGGGAACACAGATACGCAGTATTTT. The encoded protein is CSVDAERGNTDTQYF.

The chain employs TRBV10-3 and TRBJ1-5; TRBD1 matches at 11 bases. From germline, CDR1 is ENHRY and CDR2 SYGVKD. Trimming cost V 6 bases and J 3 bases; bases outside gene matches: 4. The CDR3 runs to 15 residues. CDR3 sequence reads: CAIRGTGGDNQPQHF. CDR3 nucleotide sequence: TGTGCCATCAGGGGGACAGGGGGTGACAATCAGCCCCAGCATTTT.

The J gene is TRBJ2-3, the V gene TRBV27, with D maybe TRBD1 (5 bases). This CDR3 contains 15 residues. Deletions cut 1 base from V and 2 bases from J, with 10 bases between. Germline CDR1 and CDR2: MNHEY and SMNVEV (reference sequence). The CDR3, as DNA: TGTGCCAGCAGTTTATTCTTGGGGCACACAGATACGCAGTATTTT. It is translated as CASSLFLGHTDTQYF.

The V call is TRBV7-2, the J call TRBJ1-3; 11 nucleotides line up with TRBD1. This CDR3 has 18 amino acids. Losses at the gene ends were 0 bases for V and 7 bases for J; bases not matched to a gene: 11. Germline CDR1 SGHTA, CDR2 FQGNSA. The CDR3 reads CASSLAGTGQGGGNTIYF. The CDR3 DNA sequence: TGTGCCAGCAGCTTAGCCGGAACGGGACAGGGGGGCGGCAACACCATATATTTT.